This TCR beta chain comes out of a study of cytomegalovirus exposure and HLA in healthy donors. Study details: Previous work identified roughly 110 million unique TCR beta sequences from around 200 million T cells. Of a few hundred genotyped donors, about 80% clustered with self-reported Caucasian donors. General study results and limits: A few CMV-associated chains were confirmed in vitro to be specific for CMV antigens.

This clone was observed a handful of times. Antigen unknown. Primers for the PCR totalled 60 Vbeta and 13 Jbeta. TCRdb's copy holds only in-frame clones and misses some; the assay was immunoSEQ multiplex PCR. The repertoire includes about 94,000 clones, more than 75% of them detected once, and approximately 3.9% sits in the top ten. The receptor was derived from a woman between 35 and 50 years old in good health and CMV-seronegative. Sequencing was carried out using PBMCs.

In nucleotides, the CDR3 is TGTGCCAGCGCAGAGTGGTCAGGGGTCTACGAGCAGTACTTC. It translates to CASAEWSGVYEQYF. The V gene is TRBV6-5, the J gene TRBJ2-7; D might be TRBD1 (6 bases). CDR3 length equals 14 residues. Between the trimmed V and J ends, which lost 8 bases and 3 bases, there was a span of 17 bases. CDR1 and CDR2 from the germline V gene are MNHEY and SVGAGI.